This T cell receptor beta chain was sequenced during a study of blood T cells in healthy people across ages. Study-wide points: Age showed a roughly linear inverse relationship with TCR beta diversity per million T cells.

Combining a sample-barcoded 5' primer with a J-beta primer mix, a second PCR ran for roughly 6 to 12 cycles. A single record per CDR3 protein comes from TCRdb applying MiXCR to the 5' RACE reads. Here the sample spans around 1,800,000 distinct CDR3 sequences, 39% being singletons. As regards this clonotype: Its target is unknown.

Trimming removed 0 bases from V and 1 base from J, with 12 bases in between. CDR3 size: 16 residues. Germline loops: CDR1 MGHRA, CDR2 YSYEKL. Specimen: blood. This TCR derives from a human donor in good health. The gene calls are TRBV4-1 and TRBJ1-1; D is perhaps TRBD1 (6 bases). The CDR3 sequence: CASSQDPGQTNTEAFF. CDR3 DNA: TGCGCCAGCAGCCAAGATCCCGGACAGACGAACACTGAAGCTTTCTTT.